Below, one T cell receptor (beta chain) is given with its context. The entry originates in a study of blood T cell repertoires in COVID-19. The germline CDR1 and CDR2 sequences are SNHLY and FYNNEI. There are 15 residues in the CDR3. Trimming took off 6 bases at V and 2 bases at J, with 16 bases between the two ends. TCRdb's table, derived via immunoSEQ multiplex PCR, lists solely in-frame clones and lacks some. Counted here are roughly 180,000 clones, around four fifths occurring once; the ten biggest clones make up approximately 12%. This study enrolled people aged roughly 18 to 100 from about two dozen US geographic areas.

V usage is TRBV2 and J usage is TRBJ1-1; D is unclear. Sequenced material: PBMCs or T cells enriched from blood (not recorded which). The receptor was derived from a woman aged 55-70 years who had recovered from COVID-19. CDR3 residues: CASRVWEGGNTEAFF. As DNA, the CDR3 is TGTGCCAGCAGGGTTTGGGAAGGAGGCAACACTGAAGCTTTCTTT.